What follows is one TCR beta chain and its context. Clones were read by immunoSEQ multiplex PCR, and TCRdb kept only the in-frame ones, dropping some. This repertoire shows more than 35,000 clones, approximately 90% found once; its top ten account for 0.39%. Per the germline V gene, CDR1 is LNHNV and CDR2 is YYDKDF (reference sequence). This CDR3 contains 17 residues. V was clipped by 0 bases and J by 1 base; unmatched bases: 3. This entry belongs to a study of T cell changes during pregnancy in multiple sclerosis. J is TRBJ2-2 and V is TRBV15, with TRBD2 matching over 9 bases. This clonotype was obtained from a female donor with multiple sclerosis, enrolled in a pregnancy study. Specimen: CD4+ T cells from peripheral blood mononuclear cells, collected in the second trimester of pregnancy. In DNA, the CDR3 is TGTGCCACCAGCAGAGATCAAGCGGGGGGGAACACCGGGGAGCTGTTTTTT. Residues: CATSRDQAGGNTGELFF.